Each of the 23 T cell receptor beta chains below was sequenced from the same sample in a study of T cells after yellow fever vaccination. TCRdb independently ran MiXCR on the 5' RACE reads; one entry per CDR3 protein. Among 250,000 to 400,000 distinct CDR3 sequences listed, approximately 4% were seen once. The source was PBMCs, collected 5 days after the yellow fever booster vaccination. These receptors were collected from a man in his late teens or twenties who received the YFV17D yellow fever vaccine.

This clonotype was detected only a few times. This chain joins TRBV3-1 and TRBJ2-7; TRBD1 might be the D (6 bases). Trimming shortened V by 6 bases and J by 3 bases, and 15 bases separated the two germline ends. This CDR3 comprises 14 residues. Germline values: CDR1 LGHDT, CDR2 YNNKEL (reference sequence). The DNA of the CDR3 is TGTGCCAGCAGACGTAGACAGGAGCGCTACGAGCAGTACGTC. Amino acids: CASRRRQERYEQYV.

This clonotype was detected a few times. This chain connects TRBV5-4 to TRBJ1-1, with a possible D match to TRBD1 (6 bases). CDR3 length equals 14 residues. V gave up 3 bases and J gave up 5 bases, with 14 bases separating them. Germline CDR1 SGHNT, CDR2 YYREEE (reference sequence). The CDR3 loop reads CASSSSGTYTEAFF. DNA for the CDR3: TGTGCCAGCAGCTCCTCCGGGACATATACTGAAGCTTTCTTT.

Ten or more counts support this clonotype. The J gene is TRBJ2-7, the V gene TRBV28; 8 nucleotides match TRBD1. CDR1 is MDHEN, CDR2 SYDVKM, per germline. Trimming cost V 7 bases and J 4 bases; bases outside gene matches: 6. The CDR3 length is 13 residues. CDR3 region: CASILTGAYEQYF. The CDR3 DNA reads as TGTGCCAGCATCCTGACAGGGGCGTACGAGCAGTACTTC.

This clonotype was found a few times. The chain links TRBV20-1 to TRBJ2-7; 11 bases line up with TRBD2. Germline lookup yields CDR1 DFQATT and CDR2 SNEGSKA (reference sequence). The CDR3 contains 14 residues. V shed 4 bases, J shed 5 bases, and the junction held 7 bases outside the gene matches. The CDR3 here is CSATLAGGPHEQYF. The CDR3 nucleotides read TGCAGTGCTACTTTAGCGGGGGGGCCCCACGAGCAGTACTTC.

This clonotype has just a few counts. The chain couples TRBV18 to TRBJ2-7; 8 bases are shared with TRBD2. The CDR3 sequence is 12 residues long. Unmatched junction bases numbered 2, after V lost 5 bases and J lost 5 bases. Germline V lookup: CDR1 KGHSH, CDR2 LQKENI. CDR3 nucleotide sequence: TGTGCCAGCTCATCCGGGGGGGACGAGCAGTACTTC. Translated, it gives CASSSGGDEQYF.

This clonotype appeared a few times. V gene TRBV19 combines with J gene TRBJ2-5; 9 nucleotides agree with TRBD1. J was trimmed by 4 bases and V by 0 bases; bases with no gene match: 3. The germline V gene has CDR1 LNHDA and CDR2 SQIVND (reference sequence). The CDR3 extends over 15 amino acids. The CDR3 DNA reads TGTGCCAGTAGTATAGAGGACAGGGGCCGAGAGACCCAGTACTTC. It yields the protein CASSIEDRGRETQYF.

The V call is TRBV24-1, the J call TRBJ2-1; 11 bases agree with TRBD1. V dropped 10 bases and J dropped 7; count of bases not matched to a gene: 5. Per the germline V gene, CDR1 is KGHDR and CDR2 is SFDVKD. The CDR3 loop spans 13 amino acids. The CDR3 loop reads CATRDRGYNEQFF. The CDR3 region has the DNA TGTGCCACGCGGGACAGGGGGTATAATGAGCAGTTCTTC.

The chain combines TRBV7-2 with TRBJ2-2; 8 nucleotides line up with TRBD2. CDR1 and CDR2 from the germline V gene are SGHTA and FQGNSA. The CDR3 is 16 residues long. After removal of 4 bases from V and 4 bases from J, the junction contained 8 bases not matched to a gene. In nucleotides, the CDR3 is TGTGCCAGCAGCTCCCAGCGGGGGTGGGGCACCGGGGAGCTGTTTTTT. The encoded protein is CASSSQRGWGTGELFF.

This clonotype was counted many times. The gene calls are TRBV5-1 and TRBJ2-3; possible D gene TRBD1, 5 bases. Germline CDR1 and CDR2: SGHRS and YFSETQ. The germline V and J ends were trimmed by 4 bases and 5 bases, with 14 bases remaining between them. This CDR3 region has 14 residues. The CDR3 loop is CASSPAGYGDTQYF. The CDR3 DNA sequence: TGCGCCAGCAGCCCGGCAGGGTATGGAGATACGCAGTATTTT.

The rearrangement links TRBV28 to TRBJ2-7; 10 bases match TRBD1. In germline, CDR1 is MDHEN, CDR2 SYDVKM. The V segment lost 5 bases and the J segment 2 bases; nucleotides outside the gene matches: 6. CDR3 length: 15 residues. The CDR3 DNA is TGTGCCAGCAGTGCGTACGGACAGGGGGCCTACGAGCAGTACGTC. Protein: CASSAYGQGAYEQYV.

This rearrangement joins TRBV27 to TRBJ2-3; D may be TRBD2 (6 bases). Trimming shortened V by 5 bases and J by 0 bases, and 12 bases separated the two germline ends. The CDR3 spans 15 residues. Germline values: CDR1 MNHEY, CDR2 SMNVEV (reference sequence). The DNA of the CDR3 is TGTGCCAGCAGTCAAGGGACTTTAAGCACAGATACGCAGTATTTT. This gives the protein CASSQGTLSTDTQYF.

This clonotype showed up just a few times. J is TRBJ2-3 and V is TRBV20-1; the D is unclear. Per the germline V gene, CDR1 is DFQATT and CDR2 is SNEGSKA (reference sequence). Between the trimmed V and J ends, which lost 2 bases and 7 bases, there was a span of 10 bases. This CDR3 region has 12 residues. Here the CDR3 reads CSARLGTNTQYF. For the CDR3, the DNA is TGCAGTGCTAGACTAGGAACGAATACGCAGTATTTT.

This clonotype showed up many times. The rearrangement joins TRBV4-3 to TRBJ2-2; D remains unclear. There are 16 residues in the CDR3. Trimming took off 3 bases at V and 7 bases at J, with 18 bases between the two ends. CDR1 is LGHNA, CDR2 YSLEER, per germline. CDR3 in amino acids: CASSQGTQPGYGELFF. CDR3 DNA sequence: TGCGCCAGCAGCCAGGGTACCCAGCCGGGCTACGGGGAGCTGTTTTTT.

This chain uses TRBV4-3 with TRBJ1-2; D call uncertain. V lost 1 base, J lost 7 bases, and 13 bases lay in between. Germline V gene sequence: CDR1 LGHNA, CDR2 YSLEER. The CDR3 runs to 14 residues. The CDR3 reads CASSQGFRAFGYTF. CDR3 DNA sequence: TGCGCCAGCAGCCAAGGTTTTAGGGCTTTTGGCTACACCTTC.

This clonotype was seen a few times. V usage is TRBV6-5 and J usage is TRBJ2-4; D unresolved. There are 14 residues in the CDR3. Germline loops: CDR1 MNHEY, CDR2 SVGAGI. V lost 6 bases and J 0 bases, leaving 9 bases between the germline ends. The CDR3 here is CASSLLAAKNIQYF. The CDR3 coding sequence is TGTGCCAGCAGCCTATTAGCAGCCAAAAACATTCAGTACTTC.

This clonotype was counted between two and nine times. This chain joins TRBV7-7 and TRBJ2-2; D possibly corresponds to TRBD1 (9 bases). The CDR3 extends over 15 amino acids. Per germline, CDR1 SSHAT and CDR2 FNYEAQ (reference sequence). The CDR3 DNA reads TGTGCTAGCGGGGACAGGGCCTCGAGATCAGGGGAGCTGTTTTTT. This codes for CASGDRASRSGELFF.

This clonotype was observed many times. The chain couples TRBV4-3 to TRBJ2-1; the match to TRBD2 covers 10 bases. V lost 4 bases and J lost 4; bases outside the gene matches: 4. Germline-derived CDR1 and CDR2 are LGHNA and YSLEER. The CDR3 totals 15 residues. The CDR3 bases are TGCGCCAGCAGCCCTGGGACTAGCGCGTACAATGAGCAGTTCTTC. It encodes CASSPGTSAYNEQFF.

This clonotype turned up a few times. The chain is built from TRBV25-1 and TRBJ1-2; the D is unclear. The CDR3 loop spans 16 amino acids. The V end was cut by 3 bases, the J end by 0 bases, with 14 bases between. Germline CDR1 MGHDK, CDR2 SYGVNS. CDR3 sequence: CASSDERAGTNYGYTF. CDR3 coding DNA: TGTGCCAGCAGTGATGAGCGGGCTGGTACTAACTATGGCTACACCTTC.

This clonotype showed up many times. The chain uses TRBV5-5 and TRBJ1-5, with D possibly matching TRBD1 (5 bases). V was shortened by 0 bases and J by 4 bases, with 8 bases between the two germline ends. The CDR3 sequence is 14 residues long. The germline gives CDR1 SGHKS, CDR2 YYEKEE (reference sequence). CDR3 sequence reads: CASSLGDRNQPQHF. The DNA for the CDR3 is TGTGCCAGCAGCTTGGGGGACCGGAATCAGCCCCAGCATTTT.

This clonotype occurred a few times. The rearrangement links TRBV12-3 or TRBV12-4 to TRBJ1-5; D is ambiguous. The ends were cut back, 5 bases at V and 5 bases at J, with 16 bases in the middle. The CDR3 is 15 residues long. For the CDR3, the DNA is TGTGCCAGCAGTCCCCGGGAGGTGAGCCATCAGCCCCAGCATTTT. This translates into CASSPREVSHQPQHF.

This clonotype was detected only a few times. The genes are TRBV5-1 and TRBJ2-3, with 7 bases lining up with TRBD2. The CDR3 extends over 15 amino acids. Germline V gives CDR1 SGHRS, CDR2 YFSETQ. Trimming at V came to 4 bases and at J to 1 base, leaving 6 bases not matched to a gene. CDR3 region: CASSRDLAGTDTQYF. The CDR3 coding sequence is TGCGCCAGCAGCCGTGATCTAGCGGGCACAGATACGCAGTATTTT. Full variable domain (remainder filled in from reference TRBV5-1 and TRBJ2-3): KAGVTQTPRYLIKTRGQQVTLSCSPISGHRSVSWYQQTPGQGLQFLFEYFSETQRNKGNFPGRFSGRQFSNSRSEMNVSTLELGDSALYLCASSRDLAGTDTQYFGPGTRLTVL.

The DNA of the CDR3 is TGCAGTGCTAGGGCCCCGGGCACCGGGGAGCTGTTTTTT. Protein product: CSARAPGTGELFF. J is TRBJ2-2 and V is TRBV20-1; no reliable D call. V dropped 3 bases and J dropped 4 bases, with 9 bases sitting between them. CDR1 is DFQATT, CDR2 SNEGSKA, per germline (reference sequence). The CDR3 has 13 residues.

This clonotype was detected only a few times. This sequence joins TRBV3-1 and TRBJ1-2; no reliable D call. CDR1 and CDR2 (germline): LGHDT, YNNKEL (reference sequence). V was clipped by 3 bases and J by 7 bases, with 12 bases between them. CDR3 size: 13 residues. The CDR3 coding sequence is TGTGCCAGCAGCCAGTCGGAAGGCCCTGGCTACACCTTC. This gives the protein CASSQSEGPGYTF.